The entry below describes one T cell receptor beta chain. The antigen remains undetermined. Semi-nested PCR with Nested Universal Primer A followed constant-region reverse priming of full-length variable regions. TCRdb re-analysed the 5' RACE reads in MiXCR, keeping a single row per CDR3 protein. The data show over 45,000 distinct CDR3 sequences, 26% seen once. The sorted Tregs were CD4+CD25+CD127-/low cells. Study-wide results and caveats: Larger-cohort validation covered only one TCR beta V-J rearrangement. Greatest tumor Treg TCR overlap was with tumor naive CD4+ cells. The TCR gene usage of tumor memory CD4+ T cells clustered together with blood and lymph node memory CD4+ cells and with lymph node naive CD4+ cells.

The specimen was tumor-infiltrating Tregs sorted from the breast tumor. The receptor's source is a female donor with breast cancer.

The CDR3 loop is CASSFDPWGDDTEAFF. In DNA, the CDR3 is TGTGCCAGCAGCTTCGATCCTTGGGGGGATGACACTGAAGCTTTCTTT. This sequence joins TRBV7-9 and TRBJ1-1; tentative D call: TRBD1 (5 bases). V was trimmed by 3 bases and J by 3 bases, leaving 17 bases between them. The CDR3 runs 16 residues. Germline assignment: CDR1 SEHNR and CDR2 FQNEAQ (reference sequence).